This entry is about one T cell receptor (beta chain). Its antigen is still unknown. This record belongs to a study of T cell responses to AZD1222 COVID-19 vaccine. Study-wide findings and caveats: Spike regions recognized by vaccine-associated CD4 TCRs spanned the protein, led by 160-218 and 743-854. Seropositive AZD1222 recipients at baseline numbered only five to seven. Reports say nearly half of spike-specific TCRs go after unmutated variant regions. A mostly white British donor set with more females was recruited, and clonal diversity was possibly underestimated.

Assay used: immunoSEQ multiplex PCR; TCRdb lists only in-frame clones, some missing. The sample gives about 160,000 clones, approximately 92% of which show up once; 3% to 3.5% is in the top ten. The CDR3 extends over 13 amino acids. Germline CDR1 and CDR2: SNHLY and FYNNEI. The V end was cut by 5 bases, the J end by 0 bases, with 7 bases between. The chain has TRBV2 and TRBJ2-5, with a possible D match to TRBD1 (6 bases). The sample consisted of peripheral blood, taken 28 days after the second AZD1222 dose. This TCR was recovered from an adult who received the AZD1222 COVID-19 vaccine. For the CDR3, the DNA is TGTGCCAGCAGTTACAGGGACCAAGAGACCCAGTACTTC. This codes for CASSYRDQETQYF.